Presented here are 31 T cell receptor beta chains from one specimen sequenced in a study of T cell changes during pregnancy in multiple sclerosis. Sequenced by immunoSEQ multiplex PCR; TCRdb stores in-frame clones only, minus some. This table holds roughly 90,000 clones, 91% found once. The sequences come from peripheral blood, collected before pregnancy. All receptors come from a female donor with multiple sclerosis, enrolled in a pregnancy study.

V and J are TRBV30 and TRBJ2-1; 10 bases line up with TRBD2. Germline V gives CDR1 GTSNPN, CDR2 SVGIG (reference sequence). The CDR3 extends over 13 amino acids. J lost 12 bases, V lost 1 base, and 6 bases had no gene match. CDR3 coding DNA: TGTGCCTGGAGTGGTCTAGCGGGGGTCGTGCAGTTCTTC. This sequence encodes CAWSGLAGVVQFF.

Points on this clone: Other DNA sequences in this sample translate to the same CDR3. J is TRBJ2-1 and V is TRBV7-9; tentative D call: TRBD1 (6 bases). Germline CDR1 is SEHNR and CDR2 is FQNEAQ (reference sequence). This CDR3 comprises 13 residues. The V end lost 4 bases, the J end lost 4 bases, and 8 bases lay between the germline ends. DNA of the CDR3: TGTGCCAGCAGCTCCGGACAGTACAATGAGCAGTTCTTC. It is translated as CASSSGQYNEQFF.

The rearrangement links TRBV19 to TRBJ1-5, with unresolved D. Trimming pared 3 bases from V and 5 bases from J, leaving 8 bases between. This CDR3 has 13 residues. CDR1 is LNHDA and CDR2 is SQIVND in the germline V gene (reference sequence). The CDR3 loop reads CASSIGSYQPQHF. As DNA, the CDR3 is TGTGCCAGTAGTATCGGGTCCTATCAGCCCCAGCATTTT.

The chain uses TRBV19 and TRBJ1-1; 8 bases align to TRBD1. The germline gives CDR1 LNHDA, CDR2 SQIVND (reference sequence). Losses at the gene ends were 4 bases for V and 5 bases for J; bases not matched to a gene: 6. CDR3 length: 14 amino acids. Here the CDR3 reads CASSRSGGWTEAFF. For the CDR3, the DNA is TGTGCCAGTAGTAGGTCAGGGGGCTGGACTGAAGCTTTCTTT.

This rearrangement joins TRBV11-2 to TRBJ1-3; D is uncertain. This CDR3 is built from 14 residues. Germline-derived CDR1 and CDR2 are SGHAT and FQNNGV. Trimming left V 5 bases short and J 0 bases short, with 8 bases between. The CDR3 region is CASSVGSSGNTIYF. CDR3 coding DNA: TGTGCCAGCAGCGTAGGGAGCTCTGGAAACACCATATATTTT. Full variable domain (missing parts from reference TRBV11-2 and TRBJ1-3): EAGVAQSPRYKIIEKRQSVAFWCNPISGHATLYWYQQILGQGPKLLIQFQNNGVVDDSQLPKDRFSAERLKGVDSTLKIQPAKLEDSAVYLCASSVGSSGNTIYFGEGSWLTVV.

This clone was seen only once. The rearrangement uses TRBV27 and TRBJ1-1; 10 nucleotides line up with TRBD1. CDR1 is MNHEY and CDR2 is SMNVEV in the germline V gene (reference sequence). V trimming: 2 bases; J trimming: 8 bases; junction bases outside the gene matches: 5. The CDR3 spans 14 residues. DNA of the CDR3: TGTGCCAGCAGTTTACTTGGGACAGGGGAGGAAGCTTTCTTT. Amino acid sequence: CASSLLGTGEEAFF.

The chain has TRBV18 and TRBJ1-3; no reliable D call. The CDR3 spans 14 residues. Germline V CDR1 and CDR2: KGHSH, LQKENI. Trimming pared 2 bases from V and 0 bases from J, leaving 5 bases between. CDR3 sequence reads: CASSPVSSGNTIYF. The CDR3 region has the DNA TGTGCCAGCTCACCAGTGAGCTCTGGAAACACCATATATTTT.

The V call is TRBV25-1, the J call TRBJ2-7; D might be TRBD2 (7 bases). CDR3 length: 15 residues. V was cut by 3 bases and J by 2 bases, with 14 bases left in between. Germline V CDR1 and CDR2: MGHDK, SYGVNS. The CDR3 DNA follows: TGTGCCAGCAGTGATGCGGGGGCAGTACCCTACGAGCAGTACTTC. This encodes CASSDAGAVPYEQYF.

J is TRBJ2-7 and V is TRBV15; D may be TRBD1 (5 bases). Trimming left V 1 base short and J 3 bases short, with 10 bases between. Germline V gene lookup returns CDR1 LNHNV and CDR2 YYDKDF (reference sequence). The CDR3 sequence is 14 residues long. The CDR3 sequence is CATSRAQGGYEQYF. The CDR3 DNA is TGTGCCACCAGCAGAGCGCAGGGCGGCTACGAGCAGTACTTC.

The chain carries TRBV11-2 and TRBJ1-2; a possible D gene is TRBD1 (5 bases). Germline CDR1 reads SGHAT; CDR2 reads FQNNGV. V was cut by 0 bases and J by 5 bases, with 13 bases left in between. The CDR3 is 15 residues long. CDR3 loop: CASSLDPERGYGYTF. CDR3 DNA: TGTGCCAGCAGCTTAGATCCGGAACGGGGGTATGGCTACACCTTC.

The chain links TRBV4-1 to TRBJ2-7; 8 positions agree with TRBD1. J was trimmed by 3 bases and V by 0 bases; bases with no gene match: 13. Germline CDR1 is MGHRA and CDR2 is YSYEKL. The CDR3 length is 18 residues. The chain's CDR3 is CASSQDAGGETLYYEQYF. Here the CDR3 DNA reads TGCGCCAGCAGCCAAGATGCAGGGGGCGAGACTCTCTACTACGAGCAGTACTTC.

The V call is TRBV7-3, the J call TRBJ2-1; the D gene is possibly TRBD2 (6 bases). This CDR3 spans 15 amino acids. From germline, CDR1 is SGHTA and CDR2 FQGTGA. Trimming took off 7 bases at V and 9 bases at J, with 22 bases between the two ends. The CDR3: CASTKDKGTGGEQFF. The CDR3 nucleotides read TGTGCCAGCACCAAGGACAAGGGGACTGGGGGTGAGCAGTTCTTC.

In this sample, this clone turned up once. The rearrangement uses TRBV18 and TRBJ2-2; possibly TRBD1 for D (6 bases). CDR3 size: 17 residues. Trimming stripped 3 bases from V and 5 bases from J, with 19 bases between. Per the germline V gene, CDR1 is KGHSH and CDR2 is LQKENI. DNA of the CDR3: TGTGCCAGCTCACCCTTACAGGGATCCGACGAGACCGGGGAGCTGTTTTTT. The encoded protein is CASSPLQGSDETGELFF.

This sequence joins TRBV18 and TRBJ1-5; D remains unclear. The CDR3 spans 15 residues. Germline V lookup: CDR1 KGHSH, CDR2 LQKENI. V lost 3 bases, J lost 2 bases, and 11 bases lay in between. The chain's CDR3 is CASSPLHGGNQPQHF. CDR3 nucleotide sequence: TGTGCCAGCTCACCCCTACACGGGGGCAATCAGCCCCAGCATTTT.

This chain joins TRBV5-1 and TRBJ1-1, with a tentative D call TRBD1 (6 bases). Trimming took 4 bases from V and 10 from J, leaving 20 bases between them. The CDR3 runs 14 residues. Germline assignment: CDR1 SGHRS and CDR2 YFSETQ. CDR3 region: CASSPGGGARVAFF. The CDR3, as DNA: TGCGCCAGCAGCCCTGGAGGGGGGGCTAGGGTAGCTTTCTTT.

The table lists this clone with a count of one. The V gene is TRBV27, the J gene TRBJ2-7; maybe TRBD1 (7 bases). Per germline, CDR1 MNHEY and CDR2 SMNVEV (reference sequence). V lost 5 bases, J lost 2 bases, and 16 bases lay in between. This CDR3 is 15 amino acids long. CDR3 DNA: TGTGCCAGCAGTGCAAGACAGGGACTCGCCTACGAGCAGTACTTC. Amino acids: CASSARQGLAYEQYF.

The V call is TRBV10-3, the J call TRBJ1-2; 7 nucleotides agree with TRBD1. The trim removed 6 bases at V and 5 bases at J, leaving 24 bases unmatched. The CDR3 is 19 amino acids. Per the germline V gene, CDR1 is ENHRY and CDR2 is SYGVKD. The CDR3 reads CAIRTTLTGAKRNLYGYTF. CDR3 bases: TGTGCCATCAGAACTACTCTTACAGGGGCGAAGAGGAACCTTTATGGCTACACCTTC.

CDR3 nucleotide sequence: TGTGCCAGCAGTTCCACCTCTAGGGGCACTGAAGCTTTCTTT. It encodes CASSSTSRGTEAFF. This chain uses TRBV7-9 with TRBJ1-1, with D perhaps matching TRBD1 (5 bases). V shed 6 bases and J shed 4 bases, with 15 bases lying between them. The germline CDR1 and CDR2 sequences are SEHNR and FQNEAQ (reference sequence). CDR3 length equals 14 residues.

The V and J genes are TRBV7-9 and TRBJ2-1; 8 positions match TRBD1. The germline CDR1 and CDR2 sequences are SEHNR and FQNEAQ (reference sequence). The CDR3 sequence is 15 residues long. Trimming at V came to 1 base and at J to 7 bases, leaving 6 bases not matched to a gene. The CDR3 here is CASSLGTGQNNEQFF. The DNA for the CDR3 is TGTGCCAGCAGCTTAGGGACAGGGCAGAATAATGAGCAGTTCTTC.

This sequence joins TRBV2 and TRBJ1-6; no reliable D call. The germline V gene has CDR1 SNHLY and CDR2 FYNNEI. Trimming took off 7 bases at V and 9 bases at J, with 13 bases between the two ends. The CDR3 runs 13 residues. CDR3 coding DNA: TGTGCCAGCATTCGGGGTCGTGGTTCACCCCTCCACTTT. It specifies CASIRGRGSPLHF.

The gene calls are TRBV2 and TRBJ2-7; D is uncertain. The CDR3 runs to 15 residues. Between the trimmed V and J ends, which lost 1 base and 2 bases, there was a span of 12 bases. Germline assignment: CDR1 SNHLY and CDR2 FYNNEI. The CDR3, as DNA: TGTGCCAGCAGTGAAGTCGAGACCGAGGCCTACGAGCAGTACTTC. This gives the protein CASSEVETEAYEQYF.

The chain has TRBV27 and TRBJ2-7; possibly TRBD1 for D (6 bases). There are 14 residues in the CDR3. V shed 4 bases and J shed 1 base, with 11 bases lying between them. Germline V gene lookup returns CDR1 MNHEY and CDR2 SMNVEV (reference sequence). CDR3 sequence: CASSSRTASYEQYF. The CDR3 DNA is TGTGCCAGCAGTTCCCGGACAGCATCCTACGAGCAGTACTTC.

This chain's CDR3 is CASSLHPATGFTGELFF. The DNA of the CDR3 is TGTGCCAGCAGTTTGCACCCGGCGACAGGTTTCACCGGGGAGCTGTTTTTT. The V and J genes are TRBV28 and TRBJ2-2; TRBD1 might be the D (6 bases). V was clipped by 3 bases and J by 4 bases, with 18 bases between them. The CDR3 covers 17 residues. Germline V gene data show CDR1 as MDHEN and CDR2 as SYDVKM.

The chain recombines TRBV4-1 with TRBJ1-4; 7 nucleotides agree with TRBD1. The V and J ends lost 4 bases and 4 bases, in that order; junction bases with no gene match: 9. CDR1 is MGHRA and CDR2 is YSYEKL in the germline V gene. The CDR3 consists of 16 residues. CDR3 in amino acids: CASSLYSTGINEKLFF. DNA for the CDR3: TGCGCCAGCAGCCTCTACTCGACAGGGATTAATGAAAAACTGTTTTTT.

The V gene is TRBV5-1, the J gene TRBJ2-7; TRBD2 agrees at 11 bases. Germline V gene lookup returns CDR1 SGHRS and CDR2 YFSETQ. V lost 7 bases and J lost 7; bases outside the gene matches: 13. This CDR3 spans 15 amino acids. CDR3 DNA: TGCGCCAGCCGTCCCCAACTAGCGGGAGTTGGGGAGCAGTACTTC. Its translation: CASRPQLAGVGEQYF.

The chain combines TRBV5-1 with TRBJ2-7; 10 bases align to TRBD2. With V trimmed by 2 bases and J by 3 bases, 2 bases remained unmatched. Germline V gene sequence: CDR1 SGHRS, CDR2 YFSETQ. The CDR3 sequence is 14 residues long. DNA of the CDR3: TGCGCCAGCAGCTTTGGGACTAGCGTCTACGAGCAGTACTTC. Protein product: CASSFGTSVYEQYF. The whole variable domain, remainder taken from reference TRBV5-1 and TRBJ2-7, is KAGVTQTPRYLIKTRGQQVTLSCSPISGHRSVSWYQQTPGQGLQFLFEYFSETQRNKGNFPGRFSGRQFSNSRSEMNVSTLELGDSALYLCASSFGTSVYEQYFGPGTRLTVT.

The gene calls are TRBV5-4 and TRBJ2-7; TRBD2 might be the D (6 bases). Per germline, CDR1 SGHNT and CDR2 YYREEE (reference sequence). Trimming shortened V by 4 bases and J by 6 bases, and 17 bases separated the two germline ends. The CDR3 is 14 residues long. Written as DNA, the CDR3 is TGTGCCAGCAGCCGGCGGGGAGAGGTCTTCGAGCAGTACTTC. Its translation is CASSRRGEVFEQYF.

V usage is TRBV5-1 and J usage is TRBJ1-6, with 8 bases matching TRBD1. V lost 3 bases, J lost 7 bases, and 12 bases stayed unmatched. The CDR3 is made up of 17 amino acids. Germline CDR1 and CDR2: SGHRS and YFSETQ. CDR3 bases: TGCGCCAGCAGCTCCCTTGCCGGGACAGGCTTAAATTCACCCCTCCACTTT. Its protein is CASSSLAGTGLNSPLHF.

The CDR3 DNA reads TGTGCCAGCAGTTCTAGCGGGACTAGCACAGATACGCAGTATTTT. Its translation is CASSSSGTSTDTQYF. This sequence joins TRBV7-9 and TRBJ2-3, with 9 positions matching TRBD2. Germline values: CDR1 SEHNR, CDR2 FQNEAQ (reference sequence). CDR3 length equals 15 residues. The trim removed 6 bases at V and 0 bases at J, leaving 4 bases unmatched.

This chain joins TRBV18 and TRBJ1-5; 7 positions agree with TRBD1. CDR1 is KGHSH, CDR2 LQKENI, per germline. CDR3 length: 17 residues. Trimming took 5 bases from V and 3 from J; bases not matched to a gene: 13. The CDR3 is CASSIQGPGGINQPQHF. CDR3 sequence (DNA): TGTGCCAGCTCAATACAGGGGCCTGGGGGTATCAATCAGCCCCAGCATTTT.

V gene TRBV5-4 combines with J gene TRBJ2-7; TRBD1 is a possible D gene (6 bases). This CDR3 is built from 15 residues. Trimming removed 3 bases at V and 3 bases at J, with 16 bases between. CDR1 and CDR2 from the germline V gene are SGHNT and YYREEE (reference sequence). Here the CDR3 reads CASSWGRGGVYEQYF. The CDR3 coding sequence is TGTGCCAGCAGCTGGGGCAGGGGCGGAGTCTACGAGCAGTACTTC.